This paragraph reports one TCR beta chain. Other nucleotide sequences from this sample produce the same CDR3. The timepoints at which blood was sampled were baseline, cycle 4 day 1, and cycle 7 day 1. Profiling relied on immunoSEQ multiplex PCR, and the TCRdb table lists in-frame clones only, not all of them. The data contain roughly 86,000 clones, roughly nine tenths of them singletons. Germline V CDR1 and CDR2: MNHNS, SASEGT. V was trimmed by 5 bases and J by 3 bases, leaving 14 bases between them. The CDR3 consists of 15 residues. This sample stems from a study of OX40 agonist ivuxolimab in advanced cancers. Study background: In this cohort, patients received ivuxolimab, an agonistic anti-OX40 (CD134) antibody.

The chain combines TRBV6-1 with TRBJ1-5; D perhaps matches TRBD1 (6 bases). The sequence was obtained from an adult with an advanced solid tumor such as melanoma, head and neck, liver or kidney cancer. Sequencing used CD4+ or CD8+ T cells sorted from blood, obtained in a trial of the OX40 agonist ivuxolimab. The CDR3 region is CASSLEGQPNQPQHF. The CDR3 bases are TGTGCCAGCAGTTTGGAAGGACAGCCCAATCAGCCCCAGCATTTT.